This passage covers 14 T cell receptor beta chains from one sample sequenced in a study of cytomegalovirus exposure and HLA in healthy donors. The PCR used 60 Vbeta and 13 Jbeta primers. Clones were read by immunoSEQ multiplex PCR, and TCRdb kept only the in-frame ones, dropping some. This repertoire comprises over 110,000 clones; its ten largest clones make up approximately 1%. Material: PBMCs. Receptor source: a male donor in good health and CMV-seronegative.

V and J are TRBV19 and TRBJ1-2, with TRBD1 identical over 7 bases. With V trimmed by 5 bases and J by 7 bases, 10 bases remained unmatched. Germline V gene sequence: CDR1 LNHDA, CDR2 SQIVND (reference sequence). This CDR3 has 14 amino acids. CDR3 amino acids: CASSPQGQLSGYTF. In DNA, the CDR3 is TGTGCCAGTAGTCCCCAGGGACAGCTTAGTGGCTACACCTTC. Using reference TRBV19 and TRBJ1-2 for the parts outside the CDR3, the full variable domain is DGGITQSPKYLFRKEGQNVTLSCEQNLNHDAMYWYRQDPGQGLRLIYYSQIVNDFQKGDIAEGYSVSREKKESFPLTVTSAQKNPTAFYLCASSPQGQLSGYTFGSGTRLTVV.

V usage is TRBV4-3 and J usage is TRBJ2-6, with D possibly matching TRBD1 (5 bases). Trimming left V 0 bases short and J 1 base short, with 19 bases between. Looked up from germline, CDR1 is LGHNA and CDR2 is YSLEER. This CDR3 comprises 20 residues. The CDR3 DNA reads as TGCGCCAGCAGCCAAGAGGTTTCGACAGCTTGGTTTTCTGGGGCCAACGTCCTGACTTTC. Its protein is CASSQEVSTAWFSGANVLTF.

V gene TRBV6-1 combines with J gene TRBJ2-1, with TRBD1 matching over 8 bases. Per the germline V gene, CDR1 is MNHNS and CDR2 is SASEGT. The CDR3 is 14 amino acids. The V segment lost 0 bases and the J segment 15 bases; nucleotides outside the gene matches: 10. As DNA, the CDR3 is TGTGCCAGCAGTGAAGCGTCAAGGGACAGGTTATGGTTCTTC. It translates to CASSEASRDRLWFF.

In DNA, the CDR3 is TGTGCCAGTAAGAGCGGGGGCGTTGTCGGGGAGCTGTTTTTT. Translated: CASKSGGVVGELFF. This rearrangement joins TRBV19 to TRBJ2-2, with TRBD2 identical over 8 bases. This CDR3 has 14 amino acids. Germline CDR1 is LNHDA and CDR2 is SQIVND (reference sequence). J was trimmed by 7 bases and V by 7 bases; bases with no gene match: 8.

The chain recombines TRBV14 with TRBJ2-7; D gene unclear. Germline V gene data show CDR1 as SGHDN and CDR2 as FVKESK. The ends were cut back, 1 base at V and 2 bases at J, with 21 bases in the middle. The CDR3 has 18 residues. DNA for the CDR3: TGTGCCAGCAGCCAAGCTTATGAATCGGCAGGATGGACCTACGAGCAGTACTTC. As protein: CASSQAYESAGWTYEQYF.

The chain combines TRBV14 with TRBJ2-3; 8 nucleotides agree with TRBD2. J lost 4 bases, V lost 4 bases, and 7 bases had no gene match. The CDR3 consists of 15 residues. Germline V gene lookup returns CDR1 SGHDN and CDR2 FVKESK. Here the CDR3 reads CASSPLSGDPDTQYF. The CDR3 DNA reads TGTGCCAGCAGCCCCCTTAGCGGGGATCCAGATACGCAGTATTTT.

This chain connects TRBV9 to TRBJ1-2; no reliable D call. Trimming cost V 0 bases and J 8 bases, with 17 bases left between them. The CDR3 covers 15 residues. Germline V gene data show CDR1 as SGDLS and CDR2 as YYNGEE. The CDR3 coding sequence is TGTGCCAGCAGCGTAGACGACCGCAACAGTGAAGGCTACACCTTC. Its translation: CASSVDDRNSEGYTF.

The chain couples TRBV18 to TRBJ2-1; 9 nucleotides agree with TRBD1. The CDR3 has 14 residues. With 5 bases clipped from V and 11 bases from J, the junction kept 10 bases outside the gene matches. In germline, CDR1 is KGHSH, CDR2 LQKENI. CDR3 sequence reads: CASSTIWDREKQFF. CDR3 in DNA: TGTGCCAGCTCAACAATCTGGGACAGGGAGAAGCAGTTCTTC.

The genes are TRBV28 and TRBJ1-2; 8 nucleotides align to TRBD1. The CDR3 runs to 13 residues. The germline gives CDR1 MDHEN, CDR2 SYDVKM. Germline trimming cut 2 bases from V and 7 bases from J; bases unmatched to any gene: 3. DNA of the CDR3: TGTGCCAGCAGTTTACAGGGGGCAGGTGGCTACACCTTC. Translation: CASSLQGAGGYTF.

The chain combines TRBV9 with TRBJ1-3; D unresolved. The CDR3 loop spans 16 amino acids. V lost 0 bases and J lost 2, with 12 bases in between. CDR1 is SGDLS and CDR2 is YYNGEE in the germline V gene. For the CDR3, the DNA is TGTGCCAGCAGCGTAGCCGACACCAACCCTGGAAACACCATATATTTT. Residues: CASSVADTNPGNTIYF.

The J gene is TRBJ2-1, the V gene TRBV27; the match to TRBD1 covers 12 bases. There are 13 residues in the CDR3. Germline trimming cut 10 bases from V and 8 bases from J; bases unmatched to any gene: 6. CDR1 is MNHEY, CDR2 SMNVEV, per germline (reference sequence). The CDR3 DNA follows: TGTGCCATCTGGGACAGGGGGCGGGATGAGCAGTTCTTC. Translated: CAIWDRGRDEQFF.

The gene calls are TRBV4-2 and TRBJ1-1, with 7 bases identical to TRBD1. The CDR3 runs 15 residues. V gave up 0 bases and J gave up 4 bases; unmatched junction bases: 5. Germline-derived CDR1 and CDR2 are LGHNA and YNFKEQ. The CDR3 is CASSQEEGAATEAFF. In DNA form, the CDR3 reads TGTGCCAGCAGCCAAGAGGAGGGGGCGGCCACTGAAGCTTTCTTT.

The rearrangement uses TRBV6-5 and TRBJ1-1; D is possibly TRBD1 (5 bases). CDR1 MNHEY and CDR2 SVGAGI come from the germline V gene. This CDR3 comprises 14 residues. Trimming pared 5 bases from V and 0 bases from J, leaving 10 bases between. DNA of the CDR3: TGTGCCAGCAGTCGACAGCTTTTGAACACTGAAGCTTTCTTT. Amino acids: CASSRQLLNTEAFF.

The chain has TRBV7-9 and TRBJ1-1; unclear D gene. The germline V and J ends were trimmed by 1 base and 4 bases, with 4 bases remaining between them. Germline-derived CDR1 and CDR2 are SEHNR and FQNEAQ (reference sequence). This CDR3 comprises 12 residues. The CDR3 DNA reads TGTGCCAGCAGCTTAGGGAGCACTGAAGCTTTCTTT. Its protein product is CASSLGSTEAFF.